Presented here are 31 T cell receptor beta chains from one specimen sequenced in a study of blood T cell repertoires in COVID-19. Generated by immunoSEQ multiplex PCR, the TCRdb table keeps only in-frame clones and is missing some. Here the sample spans some 240,000 clones, around 84% being singletons. Sequenced: peripheral blood. Source of these receptors: a woman aged 40 to 50 who had recovered from COVID-19.

J is TRBJ2-2 and V is TRBV5-4; TRBD1 is a possible D gene (5 bases). The V end was cut by 4 bases, the J end by 0 bases, with 10 bases between. CDR1 SGHNT and CDR2 YYREEE come from the germline V gene (reference sequence). The CDR3 has 15 amino acids. CDR3 sequence (DNA): TGTGCCAGCAGCCCAGGGATAACGAACACCGGGGAGCTGTTTTTT. Translation: CASSPGITNTGELFF.

The chain joins TRBV19 to TRBJ1-6; the D is unclear. This CDR3 comprises 12 residues. Trimming removed 5 bases at V and 10 bases at J, with 9 bases between. The germline V gene has CDR1 LNHDA and CDR2 SQIVND (reference sequence). The CDR3 DNA follows: TGTGCCAGTAGTTCGTCGGTCTCACCCCTCCACTTT. Its protein is CASSSSVSPLHF.

This chain uses TRBV7-8 with TRBJ1-2; D ambiguous. This CDR3 comprises 14 residues. With 5 bases removed from V and 3 bases from J, the gap between germline ends came to 13 bases. Germline assignment: CDR1 SGHVS and CDR2 FQNEAQ. In nucleotides, the CDR3 is TGTGCCAGCAGCCCGGGAGGGAGGGACTATGGCTACACCTTC. It translates to CASSPGGRDYGYTF.

V usage is TRBV7-9 and J usage is TRBJ1-4; 7 bases are shared with TRBD1. Trimming at V came to 3 bases and at J to 8 bases, leaving 15 bases not matched to a gene. The CDR3 has 17 residues. CDR1 SEHNR and CDR2 FQNEAQ come from the germline V gene (reference sequence). CDR3 nucleotides: TGTGCCAGCAGCTTTAATGGGTGGGGGACAGTGACAGAAAAACTGTTTTTT. Protein product: CASSFNGWGTVTEKLFF.

The V gene is TRBV3-1 (or the pseudogene TRBV3-2), the J gene TRBJ1-2; 10 bases match TRBD1. Germline V gene sequence: CDR1 LGHDT, CDR2 YNNKEL (reference sequence). CDR3 length equals 14 residues. Trimming removed 8 bases from V and 9 bases from J; junction bases left unmatched: 12. The CDR3 region has the DNA TGTGCCAGCTCGCCCGGGACAGGGGCGTTAAGCTACACCTTC. Amino acid sequence: CASSPGTGALSYTF.

The chain employs TRBV3-1 (or the pseudogene TRBV3-2) and TRBJ2-2, with no clear D. Germline assignment: CDR1 LGHDT and CDR2 YNNKEL (reference sequence). This CDR3 contains 15 residues. The V end lost 4 bases, the J end lost 5 bases, and 14 bases lay between the germline ends. DNA of the CDR3: TGTGCCAGCAGCCCCTACACGGCAGGAACCGGGGAGCTGTTTTTT. Translating gives CASSPYTAGTGELFF.

This clone was picked up a small number of times. The V and J genes are TRBV6-2 or TRBV6-3 and TRBJ2-3; D is uncertain. Germline-derived CDR1 and CDR2 are MNHEY and SVGEGT. Trimming cost V 4 bases and J 4 bases, with 6 bases left between them. This CDR3 has 12 amino acids. CDR3 residues: CASSLQPDTQYF. The CDR3 nucleotides are TGTGCCAGCAGTTTACAACCAGATACGCAGTATTTT.

The V and J genes are TRBV7-9 and TRBJ1-1, with no clear D. V lost 3 bases, J lost 4 bases, and 9 bases lay in between. This CDR3 spans 13 amino acids. Germline-derived CDR1 and CDR2 are SEHNR and FQNEAQ (reference sequence). The CDR3 region has the DNA TGTGCCAGCAGCTTTGAGGAAGGCACTGAAGCTTTCTTT. Protein: CASSFEEGTEAFF.

The rearrangement uses TRBV6-5 and TRBJ2-3; possible D gene TRBD1, 6 bases. Germline lookup yields CDR1 MNHEY and CDR2 SVGAGI. V lost 0 bases to trimming and J lost 6 bases, with 13 bases between them. This CDR3 contains 15 residues. In nucleotides, the CDR3 is TGTGCCAGCAGTTACTCGCAGGGGCACCCCGATACGCAGTATTTT. Encoded protein: CASSYSQGHPDTQYF.

This chain joins TRBV12-5 and TRBJ1-1, with TRBD1 as a possible D gene (6 bases). The V end was cut by 5 bases, the J end by 1 base, with 8 bases between. The CDR3 consists of 13 residues. Germline V gene lookup returns CDR1 LGHNT and CDR2 FRNRAP. CDR3 region: CASGPDRNTEAFF. CDR3 in DNA: TGTGCTAGTGGTCCGGACAGGAACACTGAAGCTTTCTTT.

The chain is built from TRBV6-6 and TRBJ1-1; 7 bases map to TRBD1. Germline CDR1 is MNHNY and CDR2 is SVGAGI (reference sequence). The V segment lost 5 bases and the J segment 7 bases; nucleotides outside the gene matches: 7. The CDR3 covers 13 residues. The chain's CDR3 is CASSNNRGSEAFF. In DNA form, the CDR3 reads TGTGCCAGCAGTAACAACAGGGGAAGTGAAGCTTTCTTT.

The chain uses TRBV5-6 and TRBJ2-3; 8 nucleotides align to TRBD2. With V trimmed by 4 bases and J by 1 base, 8 bases remained unmatched. The CDR3 totals 16 residues. Per the germline V gene, CDR1 is SGHDT and CDR2 is YYEEEE. CDR3 protein: CASSPGVSGGTDTQYF. The CDR3 coding sequence is TGTGCCAGCAGCCCGGGGGTTAGCGGGGGCACAGATACGCAGTATTTT.

The J gene is TRBJ2-3, the V gene TRBV7-2, with TRBD2 matching 8 bases. This CDR3 has 16 amino acids. Germline-derived CDR1 and CDR2 are SGHTA and FQGNSA. After removal of 4 bases from V and 4 bases from J, the junction contained 10 bases not matched to a gene. The CDR3 DNA reads as TGTGCCAGCAGCTCCGCCTCGGCGGGGGGCCCAGATACGCAGTATTTT. Its protein is CASSSASAGGPDTQYF.

As concerns this clone: The same CDR3 can be traced to other DNA sequences in this sample. The chain couples TRBV5-4 to TRBJ2-3; 14 nucleotides line up with TRBD2. The germline V gene encodes CDR1 SGHNT and CDR2 YYREEE (reference sequence). The CDR3 length is 17 residues. J was trimmed by 3 bases and V by 1 base; bases with no gene match: 4. CDR3 protein: CASSLRLAGGPTDTQYF. In DNA form, the CDR3 reads TGTGCCAGCAGCTTGAGACTAGCGGGGGGGCCTACAGATACGCAGTATTTT.

J is TRBJ2-1 and V is TRBV3-1 (or the pseudogene TRBV3-2); 9 bases are shared with TRBD2. The length of the CDR3 is 14 residues. The V and J ends lost 3 bases and 9 bases, in that order; junction bases with no gene match: 6. CDR1 is LGHDT and CDR2 is YNNKEL in the germline V gene (reference sequence). The CDR3 region is CASSQSGGWSEQFF. The CDR3 DNA reads TGTGCCAGCAGCCAGAGCGGGGGGTGGAGTGAGCAGTTCTTC.

The CDR3, as DNA: TGTGCCAGCAGCTTAGCGAGGGAATGGGATACGCAGTATTTT. It codes for CASSLAREWDTQYF. The V gene is TRBV7-2, the J gene TRBJ2-3; possible D gene TRBD2, 5 bases. V lost 0 bases, J lost 6 bases, and 10 bases lay in between. The CDR3 covers 14 residues. Germline lookup yields CDR1 SGHTA and CDR2 FQGNSA.

This clone was observed once. The chain joins TRBV3-1 (or the pseudogene TRBV3-2) to TRBJ2-7; D is unresolved. CDR1 is LGHDT and CDR2 is YNNKEL in the germline V gene (reference sequence). The CDR3 runs 11 residues. Between the trimmed V and J ends, which lost 1 base and 6 bases, there was a span of 4 bases. Here the CDR3 reads CASSQGGEQYF. Written as DNA, the CDR3 is TGTGCCAGCAGCCAAGGAGGCGAGCAGTACTTC.

The chain couples TRBV18 to TRBJ1-1, with D possibly TRBD1 on 5 matching bases. CDR3 length: 16 residues. Germline assignment: CDR1 KGHSH and CDR2 LQKENI. V was trimmed by 3 bases and J by 5 bases, leaving 19 bases between them. CDR3 nucleotide sequence: TGTGCCAGCTCACCTTATACTCTCAGGGAAGGGACTGAAGCTTTCTTT. It codes for CASSPYTLREGTEAFF.

The chain employs TRBV9 and TRBJ2-3; perhaps TRBD1 as D (6 bases). Looked up from germline, CDR1 is SGDLS and CDR2 is YYNGEE. The CDR3 is made up of 17 amino acids. Trimming took 0 bases from V and 5 from J, leaving 19 bases between them. DNA for the CDR3: TGTGCCAGCAGCGTAGATGGGGACACCTACGAGGAAGATACGCAGTATTTT. This codes for CASSVDGDTYEEDTQYF.

The chain recombines TRBV19 with TRBJ1-5, with TRBD1 matching over 12 bases. This CDR3 is built from 14 residues. Germline loops: CDR1 LNHDA, CDR2 SQIVND (reference sequence). The ends lost 8 bases at V and 6 bases at J; junction bases unmatched: 5. CDR3 protein: CASSGTGGGQPQHF. In nucleotides, the CDR3 is TGTGCCAGTTCCGGGACAGGGGGCGGTCAGCCCCAGCATTTT.

The chain couples TRBV19 to TRBJ1-1, with D tentatively TRBD1 (5 bases). The CDR3 contains 12 residues. Between the trimmed V and J ends, which lost 3 bases and 8 bases, there was a span of 10 bases. The germline CDR1 and CDR2 sequences are LNHDA and SQIVND (reference sequence). The CDR3 coding sequence is TGTGCCAGTAGTATGAAGCCAGGGGAAGCTTTCTTT. The encoded protein is CASSMKPGEAFF.

This rearrangement joins TRBV28 to TRBJ1-5; no clear D gene. This CDR3 comprises 11 residues. Germline V gene sequence: CDR1 MDHEN, CDR2 SYDVKM. Trimming took off 8 bases at V and 4 bases at J, with 6 bases between the two ends. In DNA, the CDR3 is TGTGCCAGCGGCTTTAATCAGCCCCAGCATTTT. Its protein is CASGFNQPQHF.

This clone was observed a single time. J is TRBJ2-5 and V is TRBV7-2; possibly TRBD2 for D (7 bases). Trimming shortened V by 3 bases and J by 1 base, and 9 bases separated the two germline ends. There are 14 residues in the CDR3. Per germline, CDR1 SGHTA and CDR2 FQGNSA. The CDR3 coding sequence is TGTGCCAGCAGCTTTGCGGGGGCCCAAGAGACCCAGTACTTC. Amino acid sequence: CASSFAGAQETQYF. The entire variable domain, with the rest obtained from reference TRBV7-2 and TRBJ2-5, is as follows: GAGVSQSPSNKVTEKGKDVELRCDPISGHTALYWYRQSLGQGLEFLIYFQGNSAPDKSGLPSDRFSAERTGGSVSTLTIQRTQQEDSAVYLCASSFAGAQETQYFGPGTRLLVL.

V gene TRBV5-8 combines with J gene TRBJ1-6; maybe TRBD1 (5 bases). V lost 2 bases and J lost 7, with 13 bases in between. Germline V gene lookup returns CDR1 SGHTS and CDR2 YDEGEE. The CDR3 totals 15 residues. In nucleotides, the CDR3 is TGTGCCAGCAGCTTTAAGTTCCAGGGAAATTCACCCCTCCACTTT. This translates into CASSFKFQGNSPLHF.

The V and J genes are TRBV11-3 and TRBJ2-7, with D possibly being TRBD1 (5 bases). In germline, CDR1 is SGHNT, CDR2 YENEEA. Trimming cost V 5 bases and J 5 bases, with 19 bases left between them. The CDR3 spans 15 residues. CDR3 nucleotides: TGTGCCAGCAGCACCGCGTCGGGCGTGGACAACGAGCAGTACTTC. Protein: CASSTASGVDNEQYF.

The J gene is TRBJ2-1, the V gene TRBV6-6; D is unresolved. CDR1 is MNHNY, CDR2 SVGAGI, per germline (reference sequence). V was clipped by 0 bases and J by 8 bases, with 5 bases between them. The CDR3 loop spans 12 amino acids. The CDR3 sequence: CASSYSRDEQFF. CDR3 DNA sequence: TGTGCCAGCAGTTACTCGAGAGATGAGCAGTTCTTC.

J is TRBJ1-1 and V is TRBV7-9, with D possibly being TRBD1 (6 bases). The germline V gene has CDR1 SEHNR and CDR2 FQNEAQ (reference sequence). With 3 bases removed from V and 4 bases from J, the gap between germline ends came to 9 bases. The CDR3 has 13 residues. The CDR3: CASSFRDTTEAFF. In nucleotides, the CDR3 is TGTGCCAGCAGCTTCCGGGACACCACTGAAGCTTTCTTT.

The rearrangement joins TRBV29-1 to TRBJ1-1; 7 nucleotides align to TRBD1. V was clipped by 6 bases and J by 4 bases; unmatched bases: 2. The germline CDR1 and CDR2 sequences are SQVTM and ANQGSEA. The CDR3 covers 11 residues. In DNA, the CDR3 is TGCAGCGTGAGGGACAGCACTGAAGCTTTCTTT. As protein: CSVRDSTEAFF.

The V and J genes are TRBV5-1 and TRBJ1-5; D call uncertain. Germline CDR1 and CDR2: SGHRS and YFSETQ. The CDR3 sequence is 13 residues long. V was pared by 4 bases and J by 5 bases, with 10 bases between. The CDR3 reads CASSIDTHQPQHF. The CDR3 bases are TGCGCCAGCAGCATAGACACGCATCAGCCCCAGCATTTT.

The chain joins TRBV6-2 or TRBV6-3 to TRBJ1-5; no firm D call. CDR1 is MNHEY and CDR2 is SVGEGT in the germline V gene. The CDR3 contains 14 residues. The germline V and J ends were trimmed by 5 bases and 0 bases, with 8 bases remaining between them. The CDR3 is CASSINYSNQPQHF. CDR3 bases: TGTGCCAGCAGTATAAACTATAGCAATCAGCCCCAGCATTTT.

This chain links TRBV6-5 with TRBJ1-2; 8 bases are shared with TRBD1. Looked up from germline, CDR1 is MNHEY and CDR2 is SVGAGI. This CDR3 has 13 residues. With V trimmed by 6 bases and J by 6 bases, 6 bases remained unmatched. The DNA of the CDR3 is TGTGCCAGCAGCCGCCAGGGGGCACATGGCTACACCTTC. The encoded protein is CASSRQGAHGYTF.